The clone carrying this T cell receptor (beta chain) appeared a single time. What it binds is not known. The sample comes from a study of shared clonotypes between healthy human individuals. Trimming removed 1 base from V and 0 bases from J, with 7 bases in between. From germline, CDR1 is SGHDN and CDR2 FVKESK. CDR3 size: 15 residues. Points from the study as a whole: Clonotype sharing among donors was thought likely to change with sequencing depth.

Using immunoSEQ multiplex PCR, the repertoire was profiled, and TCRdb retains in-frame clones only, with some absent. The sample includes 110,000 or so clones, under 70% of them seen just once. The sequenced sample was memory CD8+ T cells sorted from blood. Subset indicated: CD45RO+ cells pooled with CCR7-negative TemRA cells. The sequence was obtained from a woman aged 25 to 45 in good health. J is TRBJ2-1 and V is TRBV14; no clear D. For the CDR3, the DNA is TGTGCCAGCAGCCAAGGAATGAGCTCCTACAATGAGCAGTTCTTC. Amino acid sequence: CASSQGMSSYNEQFF.